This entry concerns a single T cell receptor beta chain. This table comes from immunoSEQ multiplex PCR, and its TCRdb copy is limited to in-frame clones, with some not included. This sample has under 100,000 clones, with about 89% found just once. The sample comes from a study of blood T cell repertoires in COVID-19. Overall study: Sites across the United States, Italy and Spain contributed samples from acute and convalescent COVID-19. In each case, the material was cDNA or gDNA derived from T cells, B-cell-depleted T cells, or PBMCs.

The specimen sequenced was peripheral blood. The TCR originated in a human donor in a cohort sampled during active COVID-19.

Here the CDR3 reads CASRGGLGGYTF. The CDR3 DNA reads as TGTGCCAGCAGAGGAGGGTTGGGCGGCTACACCTTC. This sequence joins TRBV27 and TRBJ1-2; the D is unclear. Trimming cost V 6 bases and J 8 bases, with 13 bases left between them. This CDR3 comprises 12 residues. CDR1 is MNHEY, CDR2 SMNVEV, per germline (reference sequence).